This TCR beta chain was identified during a study of early T cells in non-severe SARS-CoV-2 infection (TCRdb year 2021). With respect to the entire study: TCR sequencing used bulk RNA from unsorted whole blood, so alpha and beta chains could not be paired. Points the paper makes about the study in general: VDJdb matching was skewed toward anti-spike CD8 responses, so virus-specific expansions were likely underestimated and private and CD4 specificities were missed.

This was a case-control study nested in a cohort of healthcare workers in London, UK, who had nasopharyngeal swab PCR tests and blood samples taken every week. Between 23 and 31 March 2020, the week of the UK lockdown, healthcare workers were enrolled and then followed up weekly for as long as 16 weeks. This clonotype was counted between two and nine times. This clone's antigen is unknown. Within one base of it there is no much larger clone, and no base qualities were kept. From the cysteine up to the phenylalanine, the CDR3 has a length of 14 residues. Only the CDR3 portion is preserved as DNA: 42 bases, with reading frame beginning at the first base. The trim is 5 bases for V and 4 bases for J, with a gap of 14 bases between the germline ends. Reading the germline V gene gives CDR1 SGHTA and CDR2 FQGNSA. The library was built by means of 5' RACE. For sequencing, a NextSeq 500 was employed. In the TCR library protocol, unique molecular identifiers were attached to individual cDNA molecules to correct for PCR bias and sequencing error. Both TCR alpha and beta chains were sequenced, and tight co-correlation was observed between alpha and beta sequence abundances in each sample. The authors' pipeline ran thus. Decombinator V4 was used to annotate TCR sequences for V gene, J gene and CDR3. Expanded TCRs were defined as changing significantly between any two time points under a Poisson model with p below 0.0001. Abundances of TCRs were expressed as counts per million after normalisation to the total number of TCRs sequenced in each sample. TRAV1-2 paired with TRAJ12, TRAJ20 or TRAJ33 defined MAIT TCRs, while TRAV10 paired with TRAJ18 defined iNKT TCRs. VDJdb, accessed on 1 November 2021, was searched for TCRs annotated for CMV, EBV and SARS-CoV-2, and TCRs annotated for more than one antigen were excluded. TCRdb redid the processing of the public reads, applying fastp at Q25 and MiXCR, and retained in-frame beta chains. Every CDR3 protein is listed once, alongside the most common genes and DNA of its rows. TCRdb's processing, not the authors', yielded these V and J calls. A total of tens of thousands of distinct CDR3 sequences appear in this sample, under 15% of them only once. 4.5% to 7% of the sample goes to the ten largest clones.

This clonotype was obtained from an adult who was a healthcare worker with PCR-confirmed SARS-CoV-2 infection or an uninfected control (not recorded which). Sequenced sample: whole blood. The V and J segments used are TRBV7-2 and TRBJ1-1; a tentative D match to TRBD1 spans 6 bases. The DNA sequence reads TGTGCCAGCAGCCTCCGGACAGAGAGCACTGAAGCTTTCTTT. The encoded protein is CASSLRTESTEAFF.